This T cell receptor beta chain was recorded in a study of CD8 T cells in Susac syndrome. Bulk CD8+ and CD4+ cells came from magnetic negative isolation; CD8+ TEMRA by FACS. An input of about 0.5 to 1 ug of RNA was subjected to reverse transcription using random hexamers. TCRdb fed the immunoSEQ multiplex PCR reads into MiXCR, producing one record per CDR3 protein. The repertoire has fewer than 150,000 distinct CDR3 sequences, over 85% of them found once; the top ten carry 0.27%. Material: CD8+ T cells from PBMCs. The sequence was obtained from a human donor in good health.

CDR3 DNA: TGCAGTGCAAATAGCGGGAGTCTGTACAATGAGCAGTTCTTC. Amino acids: CSANSGSLYNEQFF. The V gene is TRBV20-1, the J gene TRBJ2-1; TRBD2 agrees at 9 bases. The CDR3 spans 14 residues. CDR1 and CDR2 from the germline V gene are DFQATT and SNEGSKA (reference sequence). V gave up 6 bases and J gave up 4 bases; unmatched junction bases: 7.